The next 16 T cell receptor beta chains were all read from a single sample in a study of tumor-infiltrating lymphocytes in primary liver carcinoma. The authors took blood RNA from unsorted whole blood and also extracted germline DNA. With a constant-region primer, TCR beta cDNA was made from approximately 510 ng of total RNA. Construction of TCR beta libraries relied on three successive nested multiplex PCR rounds employing slightly modified ARM-PCR. Each of the first two PCR rounds ran approximately 10 cycles with TRBV1-TRBV30 forward and C-beta reverse primers. MiXCR, run by TCRdb on the multiplex PCR reads, gives a single entry per CDR3 protein. The sample shows about 320,000 distinct CDR3 sequences, 65% of them seen only once. The source material was peripheral blood. The receptors shown here come from a man in his forties or fifties with primary liver carcinoma and hepatitis B virus infection.

This clonotype appeared many times. The rearrangement uses TRBV6-1 and TRBJ2-1, with 9 bases matching TRBD1. Germline V lookup: CDR1 MNHNS, CDR2 SASEGT. The V gene end was trimmed by 1 base and the J gene end by 8 bases; junction bases not matched to a gene: 0. The CDR3 has 13 amino acids. The CDR3 is CASSEGTGDEQFF. The CDR3 nucleotides are TGTGCCAGCAGTGAAGGGACAGGGGATGAGCAGTTCTTC.

With respect to this clonotype: At one of its ends the junction is not consistent with the germline gene, which may arise from a read error. The chain combines TRBV30 with TRBJ2-2; D gene uncertain. CDR1 and CDR2 (germline): GTSNPN, SVGIG (reference sequence). The CDR3 spans 12 residues. CDR3 DNA: TGTGCCTGGAACGAGAGGACCGGGCAGCTGTTTTTT. It encodes CAWNERTGQLFF.

Of note for this clonotype: Possible read error: a much larger clone is one base away. This rearrangement joins TRBV5-4 to TRBJ2-3; a weak D match, TRBD1 (6 bases). The V gene's germline CDR1 is SGHNT and CDR2 YYREEE (reference sequence). The CDR3 has 14 amino acids. CDR3 residues: CASSYKGDTDAQYF. In DNA, the CDR3 is TGTGCCAGCAGCTACAAGGGGGACACAGATGCGCAGTATTTT.

To note about this clonotype: One end of the junction varies from germline; a read error may be responsible. This chain connects TRBV6-7 to TRBJ2-2; maybe TRBD2 (6 bases). TRBV6-7 is known as an ORF, though its function is uncertain. The CDR3 consists of 11 residues. CDR3 region: CAKGRTGGLFF. The CDR3 DNA reads TGTGCCAAAGGGCGAACCGGGGGGCTGTTTTTT.

The chain combines TRBV7-3 with TRBJ2-6; D perhaps matches TRBD2 (5 bases). V was shortened by 6 bases and J by 0 bases, with 21 bases between the two germline ends. The V gene's germline CDR1 is SGHTA and CDR2 FQGTGA. This CDR3 is built from 19 residues. CDR3 amino acids: CASRIIGDTSYSGANVLTF. The CDR3, as DNA: TGTGCCAGCAGAATCATCGGGGATACTTCCTACTCTGGGGCCAACGTCCTGACTTTC.

This clonotype has only one observation. The CDR3 loop is CASSSMLILGTSGRTNTQYF. In nucleotides, the CDR3 is TGTGCCAGCAGCTCAATGCTCATACTTGGGACTAGCGGGAGGACTAATACGCAGTATTTT. J is TRBJ2-3 and V is TRBV5-5, with 15 bases fitting TRBD2. This CDR3 comprises 20 residues. The V gene end was trimmed by 3 bases and the J gene end by 7 bases; junction bases not matched to a gene: 18. Germline V CDR1 and CDR2: SGHKS, YYEKEE (reference sequence).

In regard to this clonotype: At one end the junction does not follow the germline gene, possibly because of a read error. CDR3 DNA sequence: TGTGTCTGGAGAAGAGGTAGGACCAAACCTGGGGCCAAAGTCCTGACTTTC. This sequence encodes CVWRRGRTKPGAKVLTF. The chain combines TRBV30 with TRBJ2-6, with a weak D call TRBD1 (5 bases). Germline V gives CDR1 GTSNPN, CDR2 SVGIG (reference sequence). This CDR3 has 17 residues. Full variable domain (rest looked up from reference TRBV30 and TRBJ2-6): SQTIHQWPATLVQPVGSPLSLECTVEGTSNPNLYWYRQAAGRGLQLLFYSVGIGQISSEVPQNLSASRPQDRQFILSSKKLLLSDSGFYLCVWRRGRTKPGAKVLTFGAGSRLTVL.

As for this clonotype: As the CDR3 is not closed by the conserved phenylalanine or tryptophan, this likely results from a read error. J is TRBJ2-2 and V is TRBV4-1, with D perhaps matching TRBD1 or TRBD2 (7 bases each). The CDR3 runs to 16 residues. CDR1 and CDR2 from the germline V gene are MGHRA and YSYEKL. The CDR3 bases are TGCGCCAGCAGCCAGACGGGACAGATCACAAGCGGGAAGCTGTTTATT. Protein sequence: CASSQTGQITSGKLFI.

Comment on this clonotype: The junction differs from germline at one of its ends, possibly a read error. The chain carries TRBV14 and TRBJ2-1; TRBD2 matches at 10 bases. The CDR3 is 13 residues long. Germline-derived CDR1 and CDR2 are SGHDN and FVKESK. The CDR3 nucleotides are TGTGCCAGCAGCCCCCGGACTAGCGGAGAGCAGTTATTC. Amino acids: CASSPRTSGEQLF.

Remarks on this clonotype: Possible read error: a much larger clone is one base away. This chain links TRBV29-1 with TRBJ1-2; D is unclear. Germline CDR1 SQVTM, CDR2 ANQGSEA. V lost 5 bases and J 8 bases, leaving 12 bases between the germline ends. This CDR3 comprises 11 residues. The CDR3 is CSVTDIQGYTF. CDR3 sequence (DNA): TGCAGCGTTACGGATATTCAGGGCTACACCTTC.

This clonotype was found many times. The CDR3: CASSPSGLAEETQYF. The CDR3 coding sequence is TGTGCCAGCAGCCCGTCGGGACTAGCGGAAGAGACCCAGTACTTC. This chain connects TRBV4-2 to TRBJ2-5; 11 bases fit TRBD2. This CDR3 contains 15 residues. V shed 4 bases and J 3 bases; nucleotides not matched to a gene: 4. Germline V gene lookup returns CDR1 LGHNA and CDR2 YNFKEQ.

The table lists this clonotype with many counts. This chain links TRBV4-3 with TRBJ2-2; D gene unclear. The CDR3 consists of 15 residues. Trimming took 5 bases from V and 7 from J, leaving 17 bases between them. Germline V gene lookup returns CDR1 LGHNA and CDR2 YSLEER. For the CDR3, the DNA is TGCGCCAGCAGCGTCCTAGAAGGGTATAGCGGGGAGCTGTTTTTT. This codes for CASSVLEGYSGELFF.

As for this clonotype: Given a much more abundant clone one base away, this may be a read error. V and J are TRBV6-1 and TRBJ1-4, with D tentatively TRBD1 (5 bases). Trimming took off 10 bases at V and 2 bases at J, with 14 bases between the two ends. The CDR3 covers 14 residues. Looked up from germline, CDR1 is MNHNS and CDR2 is SASEGT. This chain's CDR3 is CATVARATNEKLFF. DNA for the CDR3: TGTGCCACCGTCGCCAGGGCCACTAATGAAAAACTGTTTTTT.

The chain combines TRBV24-1 with TRBJ2-7; TRBD1 agrees at 7 bases. Germline assignment: CDR1 KGHDR and CDR2 SFDVKD. This CDR3 has 13 residues. Losses at the gene ends were 9 bases for V and 4 bases for J; bases not matched to a gene: 8. The CDR3 DNA reads as TGTGCCACCGCCGGGACAGAGCGATACGAGCAGTACTTC. Protein: CATAGTERYEQYF.

Comment on this clonotype: A junction boundary mismatches the germline segment, possibly from a read error. This chain links TRBV7-9 with TRBJ2-7; 7 bases map to TRBD2. This CDR3 is built from 13 residues. Per the germline V gene, CDR1 is SEHNR and CDR2 is FQNEAQ (reference sequence). The CDR3 DNA reads as TGTGCCAGCAGCCCGACTAGCTCCTGCGAGCAGTACTTC. Translated: CASSPTSSCEQYF. Complete variable domain (other parts from reference TRBV7-9 and TRBJ2-7): DTGVSQNPRHKITKRGQNVTFRCDPISEHNRLYWYRQTLGQGPEFLTYFQNEAQLEKSRLLSDRFSAERPKGSFSTLEIQRTEQGDSAMYLCASSPTSSCEQYFGPGTRLTVT.

The gene calls are TRBV6-1 and TRBJ1-4; D gene uncertain. This CDR3 comprises 15 residues. Germline V gene lookup returns CDR1 MNHNS and CDR2 SASEGT. The V end was cut by 6 bases, the J end by 0 bases, with 11 bases between. The chain's CDR3 is CASRDGPPTNEKLFF. The DNA for the CDR3 is TGTGCCAGCAGGGACGGGCCTCCAACTAATGAAAAACTGTTTTTT.